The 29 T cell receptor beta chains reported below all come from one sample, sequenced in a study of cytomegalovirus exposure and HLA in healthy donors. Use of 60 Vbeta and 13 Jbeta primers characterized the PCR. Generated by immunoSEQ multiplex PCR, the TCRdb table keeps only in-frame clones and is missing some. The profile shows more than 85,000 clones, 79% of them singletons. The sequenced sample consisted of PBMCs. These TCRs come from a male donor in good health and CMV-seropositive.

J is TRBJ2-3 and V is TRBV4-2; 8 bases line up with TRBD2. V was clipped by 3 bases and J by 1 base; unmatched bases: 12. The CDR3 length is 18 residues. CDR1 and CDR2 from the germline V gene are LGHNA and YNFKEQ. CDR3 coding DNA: TGTGCCAGCAGCCAGTCTAACGGGGGGGCTGAGGGCACAGATACGCAGTATTTT. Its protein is CASSQSNGGAEGTDTQYF.

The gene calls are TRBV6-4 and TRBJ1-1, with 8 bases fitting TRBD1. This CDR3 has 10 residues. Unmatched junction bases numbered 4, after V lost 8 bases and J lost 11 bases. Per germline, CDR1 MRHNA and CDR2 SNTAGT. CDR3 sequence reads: CASLDRVAFF. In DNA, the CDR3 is TGTGCCAGCTTGGACAGGGTGGCTTTCTTT.

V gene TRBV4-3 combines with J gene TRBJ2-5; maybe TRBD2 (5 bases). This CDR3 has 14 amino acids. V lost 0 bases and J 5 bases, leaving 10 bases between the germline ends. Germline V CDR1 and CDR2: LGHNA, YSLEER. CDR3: CASSQERETETQYF. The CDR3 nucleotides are TGCGCCAGCAGCCAAGAACGGGAAACGGAGACCCAGTACTTC.

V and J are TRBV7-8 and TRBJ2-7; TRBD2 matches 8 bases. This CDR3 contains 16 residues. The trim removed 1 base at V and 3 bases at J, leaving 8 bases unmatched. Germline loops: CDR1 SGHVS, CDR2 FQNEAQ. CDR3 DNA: TGTGCCAGCAGCTTAGGGGGTCGGGGGGGGAACTACGAGCAGTACTTC. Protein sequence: CASSLGGRGGNYEQYF.

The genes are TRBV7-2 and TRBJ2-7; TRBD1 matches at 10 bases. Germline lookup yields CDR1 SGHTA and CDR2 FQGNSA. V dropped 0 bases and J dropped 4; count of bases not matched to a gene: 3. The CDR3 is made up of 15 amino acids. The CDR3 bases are TGTGCCAGCAGCTTAGCGTTGGGACAGGGGTACGAGCAGTACTTC. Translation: CASSLALGQGYEQYF.

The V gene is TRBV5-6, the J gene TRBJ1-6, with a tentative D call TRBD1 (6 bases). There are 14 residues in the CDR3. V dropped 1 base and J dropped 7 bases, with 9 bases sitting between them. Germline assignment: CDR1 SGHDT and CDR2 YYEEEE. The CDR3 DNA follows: TGTGCCAGCAGCTTGACAGGGTCCAATTCACCCCTCCACTTT. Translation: CASSLTGSNSPLHF.

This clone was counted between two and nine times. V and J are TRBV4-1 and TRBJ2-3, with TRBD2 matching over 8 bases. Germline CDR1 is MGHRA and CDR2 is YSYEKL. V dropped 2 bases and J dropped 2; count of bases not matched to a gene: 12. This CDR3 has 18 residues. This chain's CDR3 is CASSQYLLAGRSTDTQYF. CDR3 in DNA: TGCGCCAGCAGCCAATACCTCTTAGCGGGGCGATCCACAGATACGCAGTATTTT.

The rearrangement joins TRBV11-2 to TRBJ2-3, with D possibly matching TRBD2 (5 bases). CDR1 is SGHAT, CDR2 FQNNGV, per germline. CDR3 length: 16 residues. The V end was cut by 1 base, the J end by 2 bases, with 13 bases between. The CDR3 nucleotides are TGTGCCAGCAGCTTAGTGGCAGGAGGTTACACAGATACGCAGTATTTT. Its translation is CASSLVAGGYTDTQYF.

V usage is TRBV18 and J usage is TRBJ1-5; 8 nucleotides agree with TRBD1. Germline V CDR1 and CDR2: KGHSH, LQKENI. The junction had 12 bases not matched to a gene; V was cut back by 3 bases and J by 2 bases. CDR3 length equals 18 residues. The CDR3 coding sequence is TGTGCCAGCTCACCGAGGGGCCAGGGGGCTAGGGGCAATCAGCCCCAGCATTTT. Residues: CASSPRGQGARGNQPQHF.

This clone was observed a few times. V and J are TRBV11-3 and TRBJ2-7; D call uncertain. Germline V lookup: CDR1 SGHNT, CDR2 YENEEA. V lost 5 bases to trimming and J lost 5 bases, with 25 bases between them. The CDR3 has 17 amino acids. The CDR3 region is CASSDAANAAMVHEQYF. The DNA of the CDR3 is TGTGCCAGCAGCGATGCGGCCAACGCAGCCATGGTCCACGAGCAGTACTTC.

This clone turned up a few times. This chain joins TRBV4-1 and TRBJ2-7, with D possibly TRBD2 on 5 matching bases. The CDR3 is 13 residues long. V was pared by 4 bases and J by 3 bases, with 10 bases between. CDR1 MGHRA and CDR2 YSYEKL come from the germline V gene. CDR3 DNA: TGCGCCAGCAGCCCGGGGTTTAACTACGAGCAGTACTTC. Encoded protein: CASSPGFNYEQYF.

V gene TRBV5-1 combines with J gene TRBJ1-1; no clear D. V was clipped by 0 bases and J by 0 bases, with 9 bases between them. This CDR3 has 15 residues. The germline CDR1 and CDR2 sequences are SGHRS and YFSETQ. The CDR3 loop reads CASSLAGILNTEAFF. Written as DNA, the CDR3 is TGCGCCAGCAGCTTGGCCGGGATATTGAACACTGAAGCTTTCTTT.

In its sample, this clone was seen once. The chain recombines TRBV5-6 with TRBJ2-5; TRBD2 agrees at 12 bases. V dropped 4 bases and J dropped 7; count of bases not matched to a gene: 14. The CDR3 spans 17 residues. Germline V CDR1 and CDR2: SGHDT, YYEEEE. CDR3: CASSPRLAGATKGTQYF. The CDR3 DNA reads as TGTGCCAGCAGCCCTCGACTAGCGGGGGCCACTAAGGGGACCCAGTACTTC. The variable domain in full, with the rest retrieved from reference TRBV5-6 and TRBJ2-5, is DAGVTQSPTHLIKTRGQQVTLRCSPKSGHDTVSWYQQALGQGPQFIFQYYEEEERQRGNFPDRFSGHQFPNYSSELNVNALLLGDSALYLCASSPRLAGATKGTQYFGPGTRLLVL.

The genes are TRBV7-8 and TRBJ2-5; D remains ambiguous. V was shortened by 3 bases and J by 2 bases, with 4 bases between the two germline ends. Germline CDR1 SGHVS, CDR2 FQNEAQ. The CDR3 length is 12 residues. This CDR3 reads CASSFGQETQYF. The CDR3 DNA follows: TGTGCCAGCAGCTTCGGTCAAGAGACCCAGTACTTC.

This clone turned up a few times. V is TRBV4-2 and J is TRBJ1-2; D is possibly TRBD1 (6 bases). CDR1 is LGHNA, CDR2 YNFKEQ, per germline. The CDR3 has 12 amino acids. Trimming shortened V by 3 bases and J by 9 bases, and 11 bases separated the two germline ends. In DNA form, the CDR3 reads TGTGCCAGCAGCCACAACAGGGAGAGCTACACCTTC. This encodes CASSHNRESYTF.

CDR3 in amino acids: CASSHRGTEAFF. CDR3 in DNA: TGTGCCAGCAGTCACAGGGGGACTGAAGCTTTCTTT. The V and J genes are TRBV6-5 and TRBJ1-1; 8 bases line up with TRBD1. Germline-derived CDR1 and CDR2 are MNHEY and SVGAGI. The V gene end was trimmed by 5 bases and the J gene end by 5 bases; junction bases not matched to a gene: 1. The CDR3 runs 12 residues.

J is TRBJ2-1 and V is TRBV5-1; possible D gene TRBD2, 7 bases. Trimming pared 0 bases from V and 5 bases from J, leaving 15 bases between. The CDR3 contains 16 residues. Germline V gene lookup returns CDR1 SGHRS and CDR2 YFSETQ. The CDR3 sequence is CASSLAAAGTHNEQFF. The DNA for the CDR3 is TGCGCCAGCAGCTTGGCCGCAGCGGGGACACACAATGAGCAGTTCTTC.

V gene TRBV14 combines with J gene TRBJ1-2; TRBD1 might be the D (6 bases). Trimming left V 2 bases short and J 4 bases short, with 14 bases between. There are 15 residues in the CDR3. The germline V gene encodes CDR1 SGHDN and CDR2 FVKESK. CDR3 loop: CASSQNRELSYGYTF. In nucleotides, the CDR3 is TGTGCCAGCAGCCAAAACAGGGAATTGAGCTATGGCTACACCTTC.

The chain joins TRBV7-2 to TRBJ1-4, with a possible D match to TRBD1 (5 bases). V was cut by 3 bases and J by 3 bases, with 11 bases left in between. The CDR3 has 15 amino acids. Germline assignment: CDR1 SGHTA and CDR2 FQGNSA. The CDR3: CASSFGSGPNEKLFF. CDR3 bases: TGTGCCAGCAGCTTTGGGTCAGGGCCTAATGAAAAACTGTTTTTT.

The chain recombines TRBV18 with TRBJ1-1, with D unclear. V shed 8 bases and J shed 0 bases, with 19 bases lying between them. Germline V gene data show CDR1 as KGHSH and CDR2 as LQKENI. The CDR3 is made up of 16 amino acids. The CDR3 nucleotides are TGTGCCAGCGCCCAAAACAGTGTCTCCCTGAACACTGAAGCTTTCTTT. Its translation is CASAQNSVSLNTEAFF.

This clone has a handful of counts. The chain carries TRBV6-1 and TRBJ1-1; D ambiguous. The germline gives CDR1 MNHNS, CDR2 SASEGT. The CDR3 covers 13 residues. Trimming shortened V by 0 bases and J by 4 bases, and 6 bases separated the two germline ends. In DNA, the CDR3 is TGTGCCAGCAGTGAAGCCGGGAGCACTGAAGCTTTCTTT. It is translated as CASSEAGSTEAFF.

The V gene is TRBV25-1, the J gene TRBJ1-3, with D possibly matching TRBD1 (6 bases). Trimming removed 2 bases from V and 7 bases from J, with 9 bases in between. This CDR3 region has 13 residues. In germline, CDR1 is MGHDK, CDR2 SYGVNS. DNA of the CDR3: TGTGCCAGCAGTGAAGGGGGCGTGAACACCATATATTTT. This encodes CASSEGGVNTIYF.

The chain's CDR3 is CSVQGRDTEAFF. In DNA form, the CDR3 reads TGCAGCGTCCAGGGGAGGGACACTGAAGCTTTCTTT. The V and J genes are TRBV29-1 and TRBJ1-1; weak D call: TRBD1 (6 bases). Germline V gene sequence: CDR1 SQVTM, CDR2 ANQGSEA. Trimming removed 6 bases from V and 3 bases from J, with 11 bases in between. The CDR3 is 12 residues long.

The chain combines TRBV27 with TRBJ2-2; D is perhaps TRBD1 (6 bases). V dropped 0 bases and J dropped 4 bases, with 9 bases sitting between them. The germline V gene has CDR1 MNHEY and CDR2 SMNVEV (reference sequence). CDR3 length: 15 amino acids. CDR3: CASSLSGAGTGELFF. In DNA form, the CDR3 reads TGTGCCAGCAGTTTATCGGGGGCTGGCACCGGGGAGCTGTTTTTT.

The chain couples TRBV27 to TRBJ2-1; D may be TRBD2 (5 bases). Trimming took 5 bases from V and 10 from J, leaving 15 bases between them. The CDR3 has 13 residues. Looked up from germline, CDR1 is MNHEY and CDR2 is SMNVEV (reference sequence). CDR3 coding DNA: TGTGCCAGCAGTCAAGGACTCTCCAGGGAGCAGTTCTTC. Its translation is CASSQGLSREQFF.

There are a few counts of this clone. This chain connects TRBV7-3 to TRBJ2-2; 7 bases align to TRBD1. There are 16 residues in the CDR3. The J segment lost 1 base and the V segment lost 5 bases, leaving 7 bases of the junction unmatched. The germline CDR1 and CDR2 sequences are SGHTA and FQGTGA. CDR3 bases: TGTGCCAGCAGCGCCTTTAGGACAGGGAACACCGGGGAGCTGTTTTTT. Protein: CASSAFRTGNTGELFF.

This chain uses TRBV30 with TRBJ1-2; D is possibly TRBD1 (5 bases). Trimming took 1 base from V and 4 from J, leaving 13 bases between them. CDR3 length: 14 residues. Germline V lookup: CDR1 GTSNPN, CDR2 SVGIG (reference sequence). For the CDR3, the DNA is TGTGCCTGGAGTGCGGGGGGAGTGGGCTATGGCTACACCTTC. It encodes CAWSAGGVGYGYTF.

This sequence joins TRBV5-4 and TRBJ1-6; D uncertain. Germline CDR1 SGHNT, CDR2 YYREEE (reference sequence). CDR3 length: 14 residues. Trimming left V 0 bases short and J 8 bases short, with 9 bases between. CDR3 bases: TGTGCCAGCAGCTTGGGGCAGGACTATTCACCCCTCCACTTT. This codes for CASSLGQDYSPLHF.

The CDR3 loop reads CATSRNRGNNYGYTF. CDR3 sequence (DNA): TGTGCCACCAGCAGGAACAGGGGGAATAACTATGGCTACACCTTC. The gene calls are TRBV15 and TRBJ1-2; 8 bases align to TRBD1. The CDR3 spans 15 residues. Losses at the gene ends were 3 bases for V and 1 base for J; bases not matched to a gene: 4. The germline gives CDR1 LNHNV, CDR2 YYDKDF (reference sequence).